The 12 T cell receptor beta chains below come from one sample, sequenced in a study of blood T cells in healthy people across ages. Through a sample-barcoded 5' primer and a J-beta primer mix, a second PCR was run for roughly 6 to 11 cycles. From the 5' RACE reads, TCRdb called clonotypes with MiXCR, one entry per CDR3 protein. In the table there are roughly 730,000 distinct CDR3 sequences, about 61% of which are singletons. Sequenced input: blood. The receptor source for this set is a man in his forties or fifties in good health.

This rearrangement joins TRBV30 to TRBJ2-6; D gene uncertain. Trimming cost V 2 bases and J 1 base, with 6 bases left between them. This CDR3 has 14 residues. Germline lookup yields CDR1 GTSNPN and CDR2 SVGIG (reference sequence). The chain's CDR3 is CAWSQGSGANVLTF. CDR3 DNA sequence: TGTGCCTGGAGTCAAGGATCTGGGGCCAACGTCCTGACTTTC.

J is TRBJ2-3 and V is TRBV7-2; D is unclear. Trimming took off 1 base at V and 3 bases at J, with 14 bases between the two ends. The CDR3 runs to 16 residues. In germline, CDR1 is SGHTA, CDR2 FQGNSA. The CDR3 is CASSLVLVDATDTQYF. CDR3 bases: TGTGCCAGCAGCTTAGTGCTAGTGGATGCGACAGATACGCAGTATTTT.

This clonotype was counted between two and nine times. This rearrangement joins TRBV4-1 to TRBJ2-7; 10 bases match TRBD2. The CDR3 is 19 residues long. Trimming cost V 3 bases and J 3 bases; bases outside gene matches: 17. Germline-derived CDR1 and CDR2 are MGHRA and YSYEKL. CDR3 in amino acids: CASSQSPGEGWTSGYEQYF. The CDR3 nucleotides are TGCGCCAGCAGCCAGTCGCCCGGCGAAGGATGGACTAGCGGCTACGAGCAGTACTTC.

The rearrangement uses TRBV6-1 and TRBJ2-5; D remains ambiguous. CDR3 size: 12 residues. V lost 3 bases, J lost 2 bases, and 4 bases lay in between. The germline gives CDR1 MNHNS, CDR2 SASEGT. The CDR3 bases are TGTGCCAGCAGTGACAGGCAAGAGACCCAGTACTTC. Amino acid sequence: CASSDRQETQYF.

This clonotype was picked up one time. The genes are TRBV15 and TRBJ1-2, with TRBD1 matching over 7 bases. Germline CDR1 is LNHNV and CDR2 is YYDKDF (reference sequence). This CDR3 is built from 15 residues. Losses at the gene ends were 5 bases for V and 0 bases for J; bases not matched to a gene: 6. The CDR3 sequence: CATSGTDTANYGYTF. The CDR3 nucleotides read TGTGCCACCAGCGGGACAGACACTGCTAACTATGGCTACACCTTC.

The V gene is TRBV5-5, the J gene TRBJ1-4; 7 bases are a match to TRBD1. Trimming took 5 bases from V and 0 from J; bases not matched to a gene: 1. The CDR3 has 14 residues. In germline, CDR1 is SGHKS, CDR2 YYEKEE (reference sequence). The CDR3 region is CASSGTATNEKLFF. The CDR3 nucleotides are TGTGCCAGCAGTGGGACAGCAACTAATGAAAAACTGTTTTTT.

DNA for the CDR3: TGCGCCAGCAGCTTGCGGGGGGAGCAGAGCACAGATACGCAGTATTTT. As protein: CASSLRGEQSTDTQYF. J is TRBJ2-3 and V is TRBV5-1, with TRBD2 matching over 7 bases. Per germline, CDR1 SGHRS and CDR2 YFSETQ. The CDR3 has 16 amino acids. V dropped 1 base and J dropped 0; count of bases not matched to a gene: 5.

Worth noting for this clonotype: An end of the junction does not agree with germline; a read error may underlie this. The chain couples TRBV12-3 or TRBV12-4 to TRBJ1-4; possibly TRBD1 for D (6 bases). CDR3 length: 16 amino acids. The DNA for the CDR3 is TGTGCCTGCAGTTTAGATCTCGGGGGGCGCGGTGAAAAACTGTTTTTT. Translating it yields CACSLDLGGRGEKLFF.

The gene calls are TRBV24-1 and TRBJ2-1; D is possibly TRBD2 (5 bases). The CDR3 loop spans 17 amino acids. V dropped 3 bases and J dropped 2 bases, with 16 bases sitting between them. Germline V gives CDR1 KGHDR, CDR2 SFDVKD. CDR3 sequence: CATSDATSDSTYNEQFF. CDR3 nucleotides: TGTGCCACCAGTGATGCAACTAGTGATAGCACCTACAATGAGCAGTTCTTC.

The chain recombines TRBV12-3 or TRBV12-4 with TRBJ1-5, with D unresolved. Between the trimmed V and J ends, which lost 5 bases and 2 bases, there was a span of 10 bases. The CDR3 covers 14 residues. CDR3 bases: TGTGCCAGCAGTCCGGACGGCCGCAATCAGCCCCAGCATTTT. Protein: CASSPDGRNQPQHF.

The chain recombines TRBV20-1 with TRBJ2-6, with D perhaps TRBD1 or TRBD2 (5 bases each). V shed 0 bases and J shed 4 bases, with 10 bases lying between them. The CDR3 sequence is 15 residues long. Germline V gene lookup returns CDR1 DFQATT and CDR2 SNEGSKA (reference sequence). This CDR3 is CSARDEGYGANVLTF. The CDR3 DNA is TGCAGTGCTAGAGATGAGGGGTACGGGGCCAACGTCCTGACTTTC.

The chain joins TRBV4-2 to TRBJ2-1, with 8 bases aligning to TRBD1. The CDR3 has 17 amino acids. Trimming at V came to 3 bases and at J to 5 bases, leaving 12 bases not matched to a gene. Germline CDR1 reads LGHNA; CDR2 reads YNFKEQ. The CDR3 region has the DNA TGTGCCAGCAGCCATCCGTGGAGACAGGGGCTAAACAATGAGCAGTTCTTC. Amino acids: CASSHPWRQGLNNEQFF.